What follows are 19 T cell receptor beta chains derived from one specimen sequenced in a study of T-cell reconstitution after alpha-beta-depleted transplantation in children. TCRbeta library construction was performed incorporating unique molecular identifiers. Using its own MiXCR run on the PCR reads, TCRdb lists one record per CDR3 protein. The table includes about a million distinct CDR3 sequences, roughly 29% detected once. Specimen: PBMCs, mostly from graft donor cells, collected 360 days after TCRalphabeta/CD19-depleted stem cell transplant. The receptor source for this set is a boy in the first two years of life who had a stem cell transplant for SCID, so the T cells may come from the graft donor.

The chain carries TRBV29-1 and TRBJ2-3, with TRBD1 matching over 7 bases. The V gene end was trimmed by 5 bases and the J gene end by 0 bases; junction bases not matched to a gene: 5. CDR3 length: 14 amino acids. CDR1 SQVTM and CDR2 ANQGSEA come from the germline V gene. This CDR3 reads CSVFGQASTDTQYF. CDR3 coding DNA: TGCAGCGTTTTCGGACAGGCTAGCACAGATACGCAGTATTTT.

CDR3 in DNA: TGTGCCAGCCAAAGGGACAGGGGGCCCACCAAATATGGCTACACCTTC. Amino acids: CASQRDRGPTKYGYTF. The V and J genes are TRBV7-8 and TRBJ1-2; 12 nucleotides agree with TRBD1. Looked up from germline, CDR1 is SGHVS and CDR2 is FQNEAQ. V lost 8 bases and J lost 5; bases outside the gene matches: 12. CDR3 length: 16 amino acids.

This clonotype occurred many times. J is TRBJ1-1 and V is TRBV12-3 or TRBV12-4; unclear D gene. The CDR3 runs to 14 residues. The V and J ends lost 3 bases and 2 bases respectively, with 10 bases between them. The CDR3 DNA sequence: TGTGCCAGCAGTTTGAGGGCAGTCAACACTGAAGCTTTCTTT. It specifies CASSLRAVNTEAFF.

The chain couples TRBV5-1 to TRBJ2-1; D assignment may be TRBD1 or TRBD2 (6 bases each). Germline CDR1 reads SGHRS; CDR2 reads YFSETQ. V was trimmed by 4 bases and J by 2 bases, leaving 13 bases between them. The CDR3 contains 15 residues. In DNA form, the CDR3 reads TGCGCCAGCAGCCCAAGGAGGGGGGCCTACAATGAGCAGTTCTTC. Translation gives CASSPRRGAYNEQFF.

In DNA form, the CDR3 reads TGCAGTGCTCGACGGGATGGACAAGAGACCCAGTACTTC. Encoded protein: CSARRDGQETQYF. The chain links TRBV20-1 to TRBJ2-5; tentative D call: TRBD2 (5 bases). The CDR3 contains 13 residues. Per the germline V gene, CDR1 is DFQATT and CDR2 is SNEGSKA (reference sequence). The ends were cut back, 5 bases at V and 2 bases at J, with 12 bases in the middle.

The genes are TRBV18 and TRBJ1-5, with TRBD1 as a possible D gene (6 bases). This CDR3 region has 15 residues. Germline V gene lookup returns CDR1 KGHSH and CDR2 LQKENI. With 5 bases removed from V and 5 bases from J, the gap between germline ends came to 16 bases. CDR3 protein: CASSSRGARDQPQHF. The DNA of the CDR3 is TGTGCCAGCTCATCGCGGGGGGCGCGGGATCAGCCCCAGCATTTT.

V and J are TRBV5-1 and TRBJ2-7; D is ambiguous. V was pared by 5 bases and J by 3 bases, with 18 bases between. Per the germline V gene, CDR1 is SGHRS and CDR2 is YFSETQ. This CDR3 has 15 residues. CDR3: CASRPDRRPLYEQYF. CDR3 nucleotide sequence: TGCGCCAGCAGACCAGACCGACGACCCCTCTACGAGCAGTACTTC.

The table lists this clonotype with a few counts. The rearrangement links TRBV7-2 to TRBJ2-5, with 9 positions matching TRBD2. Germline CDR1 reads SGHTA; CDR2 reads FQGNSA. The CDR3 runs 15 residues. Trimming at V came to 0 bases and at J to 1 base, leaving 0 bases not matched to a gene. The chain's CDR3 is CASSLARGGQETQYF. DNA of the CDR3: TGTGCCAGCAGCTTAGCGCGGGGGGGCCAAGAGACCCAGTACTTC.

There are a few counts of this clonotype. This sequence joins TRBV5-4 and TRBJ2-3, with D possibly being TRBD2 (6 bases). CDR1 SGHNT and CDR2 YYREEE come from the germline V gene (reference sequence). The CDR3 is made up of 16 amino acids. Trimming took off 3 bases at V and 4 bases at J, with 18 bases between the two ends. This CDR3 is CASSSAGLIPSDTQYF. The CDR3 region has the DNA TGTGCCAGCAGCTCTGCGGGACTGATACCTTCAGATACGCAGTATTTT.

The chain combines TRBV5-1 with TRBJ2-7, with D hard to call. V lost 0 bases to trimming and J lost 4 bases, with 14 bases between them. CDR1 is SGHRS, CDR2 YFSETQ, per germline. This CDR3 has 15 amino acids. The CDR3 sequence: CASSLATSFRYEQYF. The CDR3 DNA follows: TGCGCCAGCAGCTTGGCCACGAGCTTCAGGTACGAGCAGTACTTC.

This clonotype was observed many times. The V gene is TRBV18, the J gene TRBJ2-1, with a weak D call TRBD2 (5 bases). Between the trimmed V and J ends, which lost 3 bases and 1 base, there was a span of 10 bases. The CDR3 contains 15 residues. Germline V gene data show CDR1 as KGHSH and CDR2 as LQKENI. The CDR3 nucleotides read TGTGCCAGCTCACCCTTAGGCGGGTCCTACAATGAGCAGTTCTTC. The encoded protein is CASSPLGGSYNEQFF.

This clonotype has ten or more counts. The genes are TRBV4-3 and TRBJ2-3, with a weak D call TRBD2 (6 bases). V gave up 0 bases and J gave up 4 bases, with 14 bases separating them. Looked up from germline, CDR1 is LGHNA and CDR2 is YSLEER. The CDR3 consists of 16 residues. The CDR3 loop reads CASSQEGSGPSDTQYF. Written as DNA, the CDR3 is TGCGCCAGCAGCCAAGAGGGTAGCGGCCCTTCAGATACGCAGTATTTT.

The table lists this clonotype with a few counts. V usage is TRBV5-6 and J usage is TRBJ2-7; the match to TRBD1 covers 7 bases. Germline V gives CDR1 SGHDT, CDR2 YYEEEE. The CDR3 is made up of 15 amino acids. The J segment lost 3 bases and the V segment lost 4 bases, leaving 10 bases of the junction unmatched. CDR3 amino acids: CASSLGQSKGYEQYF. The DNA for the CDR3 is TGTGCCAGCAGCCTGGGACAGTCGAAAGGCTACGAGCAGTACTTC.

This clonotype was detected only a few times. V and J are TRBV15 and TRBJ1-4; D gene unclear. Trimming stripped 0 bases from V and 0 bases from J, with 23 bases between. Germline V gene data show CDR1 as LNHNV and CDR2 as YYDKDF (reference sequence). This CDR3 has 21 residues. The CDR3 reads CATSRDHARPSPLATNEKLFF. The CDR3 coding sequence is TGTGCCACCAGCAGAGACCACGCACGACCCAGCCCGTTGGCAACTAATGAAAAACTGTTTTTT.

This clonotype was counted between two and nine times. This chain links TRBV5-1 with TRBJ2-1; 8 bases map to TRBD2. Trimming at V came to 4 bases and at J to 4 bases, leaving 10 bases not matched to a gene. CDR3 length: 16 residues. Germline V gene data show CDR1 as SGHRS and CDR2 as YFSETQ. The CDR3 DNA reads TGCGCCAGCAGCCGTCTGGGGGCGGGAGGATACAATGAGCAGTTCTTC. Translating gives CASSRLGAGGYNEQFF. Full variable domain (outside the CDR3, taken from reference TRBV5-1 and TRBJ2-1): KAGVTQTPRYLIKTRGQQVTLSCSPISGHRSVSWYQQTPGQGLQFLFEYFSETQRNKGNFPGRFSGRQFSNSRSEMNVSTLELGDSALYLCASSRLGAGGYNEQFFGPGTRLTVL.

The sample holds many counts of this clonotype. The chain carries TRBV28 and TRBJ2-5, with 8 bases that match TRBD2. Germline V gene sequence: CDR1 MDHEN, CDR2 SYDVKM. The CDR3 spans 14 residues. The V segment lost 7 bases and the J segment 4 bases; nucleotides outside the gene matches: 8. The CDR3 loop is CASTVGGLGETQYF. The CDR3 bases are TGTGCCAGCACCGTGGGGGGACTAGGAGAGACCCAGTACTTC.

The rearrangement uses TRBV20-1 and TRBJ2-5; D remains unclear. This CDR3 contains 12 residues. Germline CDR1 and CDR2: DFQATT and SNEGSKA (reference sequence). V was shortened by 3 bases and J by 5 bases, with 10 bases between the two germline ends. CDR3 amino acids: CSARMDAETQYF. CDR3 in DNA: TGCAGTGCTAGGATGGACGCGGAGACCCAGTACTTC.

The chain has TRBV5-6 and TRBJ2-1; maybe TRBD1 (5 bases). Germline CDR1 SGHDT, CDR2 YYEEEE. V shed 4 bases and J shed 6 bases, with 11 bases lying between them. The CDR3 consists of 13 residues. CDR3 protein: CASSPGFRNEQFF. CDR3 nucleotide sequence: TGTGCCAGCAGCCCAGGGTTTCGCAATGAGCAGTTCTTC.

This clonotype appeared a single time. The chain carries TRBV27 and TRBJ2-5; D ambiguous. The CDR3 loop spans 15 amino acids. Germline CDR1 and CDR2: MNHEY and SMNVEV (reference sequence). V shed 6 bases and J shed 0 bases, with 14 bases lying between them. The CDR3 nucleotides are TGTGCCAGCAGCCCCGGACGGATGTACCAAGAGACCCAGTACTTC. This codes for CASSPGRMYQETQYF.